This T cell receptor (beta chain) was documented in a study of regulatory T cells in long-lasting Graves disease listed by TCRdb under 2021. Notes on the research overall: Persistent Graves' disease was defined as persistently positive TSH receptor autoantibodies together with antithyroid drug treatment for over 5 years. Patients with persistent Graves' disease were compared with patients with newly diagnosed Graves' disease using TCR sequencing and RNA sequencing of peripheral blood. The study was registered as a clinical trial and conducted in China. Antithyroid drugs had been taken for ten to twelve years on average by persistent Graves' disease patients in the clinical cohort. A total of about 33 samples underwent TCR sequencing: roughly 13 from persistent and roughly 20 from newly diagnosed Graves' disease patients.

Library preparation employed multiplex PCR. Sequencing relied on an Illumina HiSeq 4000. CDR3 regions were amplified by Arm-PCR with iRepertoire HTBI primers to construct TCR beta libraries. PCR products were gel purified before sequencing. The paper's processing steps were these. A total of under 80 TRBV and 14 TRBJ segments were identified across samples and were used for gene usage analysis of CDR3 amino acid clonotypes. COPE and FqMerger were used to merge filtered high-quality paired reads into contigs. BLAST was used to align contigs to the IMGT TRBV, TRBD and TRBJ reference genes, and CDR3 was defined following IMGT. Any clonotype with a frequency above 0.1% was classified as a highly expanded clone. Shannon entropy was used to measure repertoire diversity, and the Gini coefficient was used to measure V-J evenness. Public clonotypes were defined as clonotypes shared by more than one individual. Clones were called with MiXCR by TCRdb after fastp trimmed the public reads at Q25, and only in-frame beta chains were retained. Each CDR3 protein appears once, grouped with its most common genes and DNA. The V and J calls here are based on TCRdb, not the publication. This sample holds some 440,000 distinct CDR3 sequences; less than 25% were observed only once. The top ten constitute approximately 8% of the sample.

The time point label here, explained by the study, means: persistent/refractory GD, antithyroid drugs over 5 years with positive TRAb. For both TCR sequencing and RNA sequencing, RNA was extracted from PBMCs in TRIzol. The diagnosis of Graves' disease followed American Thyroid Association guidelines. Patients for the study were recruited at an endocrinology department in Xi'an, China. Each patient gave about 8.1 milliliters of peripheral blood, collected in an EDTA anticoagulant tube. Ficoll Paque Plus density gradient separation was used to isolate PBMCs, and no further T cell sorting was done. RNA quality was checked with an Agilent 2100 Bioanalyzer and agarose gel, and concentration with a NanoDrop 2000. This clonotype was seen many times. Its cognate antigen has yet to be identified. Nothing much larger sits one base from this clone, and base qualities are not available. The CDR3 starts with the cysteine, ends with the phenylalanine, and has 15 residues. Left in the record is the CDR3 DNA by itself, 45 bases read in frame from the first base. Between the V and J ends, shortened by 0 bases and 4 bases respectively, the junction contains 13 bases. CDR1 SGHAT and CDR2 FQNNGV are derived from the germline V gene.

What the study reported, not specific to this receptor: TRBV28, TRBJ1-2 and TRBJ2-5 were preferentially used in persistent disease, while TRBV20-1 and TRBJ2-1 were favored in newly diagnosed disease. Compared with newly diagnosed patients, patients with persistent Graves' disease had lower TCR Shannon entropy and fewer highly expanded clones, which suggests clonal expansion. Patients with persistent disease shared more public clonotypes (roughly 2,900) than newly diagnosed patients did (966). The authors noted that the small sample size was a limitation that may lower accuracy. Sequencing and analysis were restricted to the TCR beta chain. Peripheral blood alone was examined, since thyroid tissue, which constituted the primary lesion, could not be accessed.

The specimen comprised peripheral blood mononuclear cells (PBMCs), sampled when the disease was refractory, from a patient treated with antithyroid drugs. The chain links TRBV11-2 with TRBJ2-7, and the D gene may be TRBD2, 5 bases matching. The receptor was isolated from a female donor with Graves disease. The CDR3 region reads CASSLEAVGIYEQYF. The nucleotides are TGTGCCAGCAGCTTAGAGGCTGTCGGGATTTACGAGCAGTACTTC.